This T cell receptor (beta chain) was sequenced in a study of cytomegalovirus exposure and HLA in healthy donors. Notes on the study in general: A later analysis found most CMV-associated TCR beta chains apparently HLA-restricted.

Trimming cost V 6 bases and J 4 bases; bases outside gene matches: 8. CDR1 and CDR2 from the germline V gene are SNHLY and FYNNEI. The CDR3 is made up of 15 amino acids. The primer mix had 60 Vbeta and 13 Jbeta primers. Data came from immunoSEQ multiplex PCR; TCRdb stores just in-frame clones and leaves some out. The sample lists 75,000 to 90,000 clones; around 68% were seen once. Comments on this clone: Its antigen is unidentified.

The sequencing sample was made of PBMCs. J is TRBJ1-5 and V is TRBV2; 8 nucleotides align to TRBD1. The sequence derives from a man between 25 and 39 years old in good health and CMV-seropositive. CDR3 in DNA: TGTGCCAGCAGCGCGACAGGGGCCTCGAATCAGCCCCAGCATTTT. Translated, it gives CASSATGASNQPQHF.